This TCR beta chain was sequenced in a study of blood T cell repertoires in COVID-19. The data were produced by immunoSEQ multiplex PCR, yet TCRdb's version contains in-frame clones alone and is incomplete. The repertoire holds under 200,000 clones, with about 89% as singletons. Germline loops: CDR1 SGHAT, CDR2 FQNNGV. Trimming left V 3 bases short and J 2 bases short, with 14 bases between. The CDR3 is 16 residues long. The sequenced material came from peripheral blood. The chain carries TRBV11-2 and TRBJ2-1; tentative D call: TRBD1 (6 bases). The source of this sequence is a man in his 70s with acute or convalescent COVID-19. The CDR3 is CASSFRGPLTYNEQFF. As DNA, the CDR3 is TGTGCCAGCAGCTTCAGGGGCCCCCTCACCTACAATGAGCAGTTCTTC.